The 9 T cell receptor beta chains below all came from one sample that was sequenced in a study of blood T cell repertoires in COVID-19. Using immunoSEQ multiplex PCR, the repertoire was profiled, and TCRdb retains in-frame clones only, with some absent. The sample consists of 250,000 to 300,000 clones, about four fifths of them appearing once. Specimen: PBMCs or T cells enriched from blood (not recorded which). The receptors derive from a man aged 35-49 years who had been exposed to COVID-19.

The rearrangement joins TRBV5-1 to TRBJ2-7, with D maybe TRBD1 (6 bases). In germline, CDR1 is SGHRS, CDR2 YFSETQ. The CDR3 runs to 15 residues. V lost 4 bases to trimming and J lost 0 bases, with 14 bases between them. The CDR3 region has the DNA TGCGCCAGCAGCCTCTGGACAGCCAGCTCCTACGAGCAGTACTTC. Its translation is CASSLWTASSYEQYF.

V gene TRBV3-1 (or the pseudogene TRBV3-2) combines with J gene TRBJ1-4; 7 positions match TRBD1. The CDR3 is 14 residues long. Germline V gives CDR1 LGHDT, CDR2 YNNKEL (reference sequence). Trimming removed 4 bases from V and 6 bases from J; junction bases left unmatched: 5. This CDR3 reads CASSRRQGDEKLFF. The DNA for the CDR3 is TGTGCCAGCAGCCGCCGACAGGGTGATGAAAAACTGTTTTTT.

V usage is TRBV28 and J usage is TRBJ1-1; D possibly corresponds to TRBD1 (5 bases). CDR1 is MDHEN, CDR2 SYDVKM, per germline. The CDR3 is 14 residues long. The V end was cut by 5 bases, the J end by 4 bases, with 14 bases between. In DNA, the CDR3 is TGTGCCAGCAGTGCCCCAGATCAGGGCACTGAAGCTTTCTTT. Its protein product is CASSAPDQGTEAFF.

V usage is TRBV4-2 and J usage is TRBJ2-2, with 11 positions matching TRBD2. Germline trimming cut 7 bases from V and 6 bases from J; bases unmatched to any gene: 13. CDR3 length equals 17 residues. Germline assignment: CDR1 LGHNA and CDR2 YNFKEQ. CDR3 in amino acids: CASTPEIAGGRPGELFF. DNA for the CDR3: TGTGCCAGCACCCCGGAAATAGCGGGAGGGCGGCCCGGGGAGCTGTTTTTT.

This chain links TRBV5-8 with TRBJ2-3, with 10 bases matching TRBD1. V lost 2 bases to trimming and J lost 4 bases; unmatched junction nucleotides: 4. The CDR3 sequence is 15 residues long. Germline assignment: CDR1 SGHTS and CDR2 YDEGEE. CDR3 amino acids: CASSFGTGASDTQYF. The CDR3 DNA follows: TGTGCCAGCAGCTTCGGGACAGGGGCTTCAGATACGCAGTATTTT.

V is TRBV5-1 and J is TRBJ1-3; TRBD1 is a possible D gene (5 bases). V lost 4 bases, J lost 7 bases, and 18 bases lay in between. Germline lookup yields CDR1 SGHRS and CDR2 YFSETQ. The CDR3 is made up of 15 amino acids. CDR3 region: CASSVGATVGNTIYF. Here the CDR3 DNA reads TGCGCCAGCAGCGTGGGAGCGACAGTGGGGAACACCATATATTTT.

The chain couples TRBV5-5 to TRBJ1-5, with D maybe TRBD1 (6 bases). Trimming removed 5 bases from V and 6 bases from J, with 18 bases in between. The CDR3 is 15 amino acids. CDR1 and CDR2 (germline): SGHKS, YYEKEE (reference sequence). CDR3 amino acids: CASRLTGLFSQPQHF. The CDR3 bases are TGTGCCAGCAGGTTGACAGGCCTTTTTAGTCAGCCCCAGCATTTT.

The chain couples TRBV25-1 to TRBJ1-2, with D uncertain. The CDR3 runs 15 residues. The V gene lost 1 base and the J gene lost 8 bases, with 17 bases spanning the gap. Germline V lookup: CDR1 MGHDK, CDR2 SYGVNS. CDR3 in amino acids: CASSESSIEQMGYTF. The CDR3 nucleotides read TGTGCCAGCAGTGAATCATCGATAGAACAGATGGGCTACACCTTC.

The CDR3 loop is CASRDRVGGYTF. CDR3 bases: TGTGCCAGCAGGGACAGGGTGGGCGGCTACACCTTC. This rearrangement joins TRBV27 to TRBJ1-2, with 8 nucleotides matching TRBD1. Germline values: CDR1 MNHEY, CDR2 SMNVEV (reference sequence). The CDR3 is 12 amino acids. V shed 6 bases, J shed 8 bases, and the junction held 5 bases outside the gene matches.